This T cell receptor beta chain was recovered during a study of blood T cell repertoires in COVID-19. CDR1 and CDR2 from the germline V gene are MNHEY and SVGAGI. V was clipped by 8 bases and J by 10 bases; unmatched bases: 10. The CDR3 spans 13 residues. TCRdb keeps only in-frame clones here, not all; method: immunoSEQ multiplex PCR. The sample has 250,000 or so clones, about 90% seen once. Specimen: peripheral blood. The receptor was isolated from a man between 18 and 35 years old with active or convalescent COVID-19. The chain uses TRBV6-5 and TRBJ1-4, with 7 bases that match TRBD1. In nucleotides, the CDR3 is TGTGCCAGCGGCAGGGGGAATGAGGGAAAACTGTTTTTT. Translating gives CASGRGNEGKLFF.